These 21 T cell receptor beta chains originate from one sample sequenced in a study of CD8 T cells in Susac syndrome (dated by TCRdb to about 2019). Libraries were built with the immunoSEQ multiplex PCR assay. RNA was extracted using the RNeasy kit, and about 0.45 to 1 microgram was reverse transcribed with random hexamers. TCRdb cleaned the public reads at Q25 with fastp, built clones with MiXCR and kept in-frame beta chains. Merged by CDR3 protein, the rows form single entries marked with the most common genes and DNA. This sample has around 170,000 distinct CDR3 sequences in its table, and approximately 95% of those were observed once. 0.09% to 0.1% of the sample is held by the ten biggest clonotypes. The sequenced sample consisted of CD4+ T cells from PBMCs. The source is a human donor with Susac syndrome.

V is TRBV3-1 and J is TRBJ1-2; D is possibly TRBD1 (5 bases). Germline V CDR1 and CDR2: LGHDT, YNNKEL (reference sequence). The length of the CDR3 is 14 residues. Trimming removed 0 bases from V and 7 bases from J, with 12 bases in between. The CDR3 coding sequence is TGTGCCAGCAGCCAAGATGATGGGACGCGTGGCTACACCTTC. Its translation: CASSQDDGTRGYTF. Full variable domain (rest looked up from reference TRBV3-1 and TRBJ1-2): DTAVSQTPKYLVTQMGNDKSIKCEQNLGHDTMYWYKQDSKKFLKIMFSYNNKELIINETVPNRFSPKSPDKAHLNLHINSLELGDSAVYFCASSQDDGTRGYTFGSGTRLTVV.

The chain joins TRBV3-1 to TRBJ1-1, with D perhaps TRBD1 (6 bases). The germline CDR1 and CDR2 sequences are LGHDT and YNNKEL (reference sequence). V was pared by 4 bases and J by 7 bases, with 13 bases between. The CDR3 contains 13 residues. The CDR3 DNA reads as TGTGCCAGCAGCCTGGACAGTAGTCTTGAAGCTTTCTTT. Encoded protein: CASSLDSSLEAFF.

This sequence joins TRBV30 and TRBJ2-1; 9 bases map to TRBD2. The CDR3 spans 11 residues. Trimming cost V 4 bases and J 9 bases; bases outside gene matches: 1. The germline V gene encodes CDR1 GTSNPN and CDR2 SVGIG (reference sequence). CDR3 sequence reads: CAWKLAGEQFF. The CDR3 nucleotides are TGTGCCTGGAAACTAGCGGGTGAGCAGTTCTTC.

The gene calls are TRBV30 and TRBJ2-1, with D perhaps matching TRBD2 (7 bases). Trimming took 2 bases from V and 6 from J, leaving 17 bases between them. The germline gives CDR1 GTSNPN, CDR2 SVGIG (reference sequence). The CDR3 is 15 amino acids. The CDR3 bases are TGTGCCTGGAGTTTTGGGGGGGGCCCAATCAATGAGCAGTTCTTC. Translated: CAWSFGGGPINEQFF.

The genes are TRBV20-1 and TRBJ1-1; perhaps TRBD1 as D (5 bases). The CDR3 length is 14 residues. V gave up 5 bases and J gave up 3 bases, with 16 bases separating them. Per germline, CDR1 DFQATT and CDR2 SNEGSKA (reference sequence). Written as DNA, the CDR3 is TGCAGTGCTCCCGCAGGCGCGGGGGACACTGAAGCTTTCTTT. It codes for CSAPAGAGDTEAFF.

V and J are TRBV3-1 and TRBJ1-2, with D unclear. The CDR3 is 14 amino acids. V dropped 4 bases and J dropped 2 bases, with 11 bases sitting between them. Germline assignment: CDR1 LGHDT and CDR2 YNNKEL (reference sequence). The CDR3 sequence is CASSLGRLNYGYTF. CDR3 nucleotides: TGTGCCAGCAGCCTAGGACGTTTGAACTATGGCTACACCTTC.

This chain uses TRBV9 with TRBJ1-3; D remains ambiguous. There are 14 residues in the CDR3. CDR1 SGDLS and CDR2 YYNGEE come from the germline V gene. V was shortened by 0 bases and J by 4 bases, with 8 bases between the two germline ends. CDR3 sequence reads: CASSVEITGNTIYF. In nucleotides, the CDR3 is TGTGCCAGCAGCGTAGAGATAACAGGAAACACCATATATTTT.

V is TRBV15 and J is TRBJ1-1, with a tentative D call TRBD1 (5 bases). V lost 0 bases, J lost 3 bases, and 5 bases lay in between. This CDR3 is built from 13 residues. Germline CDR1 reads LNHNV; CDR2 reads YYDKDF (reference sequence). CDR3 coding DNA: TGTGCCACCAGCAGAGAGGGGGACACTGAAGCTTTCTTT. This sequence encodes CATSREGDTEAFF.

This chain connects TRBV20-1 to TRBJ2-7; perhaps D is TRBD1 or TRBD2 (5 bases each). Germline CDR1 is DFQATT and CDR2 is SNEGSKA (reference sequence). The CDR3 has 13 amino acids. The V and J ends lost 5 bases and 0 bases respectively, with 11 bases between them. The CDR3 is CSAGGAASYEQYF. The CDR3 region has the DNA TGCAGTGCTGGGGGAGCGGCCTCCTACGAGCAGTACTTC.

The rearrangement uses TRBV30 and TRBJ1-1; D might be TRBD1 (6 bases). V was clipped by 5 bases and J by 3 bases, with 22 bases between them. The CDR3 loop spans 16 amino acids. Per germline, CDR1 GTSNPN and CDR2 SVGIG (reference sequence). This CDR3 is CAWSAHRAVWDTEAFF. CDR3 nucleotides: TGTGCCTGGTCGGCTCACAGGGCTGTATGGGACACTGAAGCTTTCTTT.

The chain is built from TRBV29-1 and TRBJ2-1; 11 nucleotides line up with TRBD1. The V gene's germline CDR1 is SQVTM and CDR2 ANQGSEA. The V gene end was trimmed by 1 base and the J gene end by 10 bases; junction bases not matched to a gene: 9. This CDR3 contains 15 residues. The CDR3, as DNA: TGCAGCGTTGAAGTATACGGGACAGGGGGTCGGGAGCAGTTCTTC. Protein: CSVEVYGTGGREQFF.

This sequence joins TRBV5-6 and TRBJ2-7; D is ambiguous. Germline V gene sequence: CDR1 SGHDT, CDR2 YYEEEE. The CDR3 has 13 residues. V lost 1 base to trimming and J lost 6 bases, with 11 bases between them. As DNA, the CDR3 is TGTGCCAGCAGCTTGAATCTCGTCCGCGAGCAGTACTTC. The encoded protein is CASSLNLVREQYF. Drawing the rest from reference TRBV5-6 and TRBJ2-7, the complete variable domain is DAGVTQSPTHLIKTRGQQVTLRCSPKSGHDTVSWYQQALGQGPQFIFQYYEEEERQRGNFPDRFSGHQFPNYSSELNVNALLLGDSALYLCASSLNLVREQYFGPGTRLTVT.

The chain links TRBV19 to TRBJ1-2, with D possibly TRBD1 on 5 matching bases. Germline V gene data show CDR1 as LNHDA and CDR2 as SQIVND (reference sequence). The CDR3 consists of 15 residues. V lost 1 base and J lost 0, with 9 bases in between. CDR3 bases: TGTGCCAGTAGTATAGTGGGACCCTCTAACTATGGCTACACCTTC. This translates into CASSIVGPSNYGYTF.

The chain carries TRBV15 and TRBJ2-4; 10 nucleotides agree with TRBD2. The germline V gene encodes CDR1 LNHNV and CDR2 YYDKDF (reference sequence). The ends lost 7 bases at V and 2 bases at J; junction bases unmatched: 5. The CDR3 runs 15 residues. CDR3 loop: CATTSSGGPKNIQYF. For the CDR3, the DNA is TGTGCCACCACCTCTAGCGGGGGTCCCAAAAACATTCAGTACTTC. Full variable domain (missing parts from reference TRBV15 and TRBJ2-4): DAMVIQNPRYQVTQFGKPVTLSCSQTLNHNVMYWYQQKSSQAPKLLFHYYDKDFNNEADTPDNFQSRRPNTSFCFLDIRSPGLGDTAMYLCATTSSGGPKNIQYFGAGTRLSVL.

The chain is built from TRBV5-1 and TRBJ2-7; D gene ambiguous. CDR1 is SGHRS and CDR2 is YFSETQ in the germline V gene. V dropped 0 bases and J dropped 5 bases, with 9 bases sitting between them. The CDR3 runs 13 residues. Written as DNA, the CDR3 is TGCGCCAGCAGCTTGGTAATGGGCCACGAGCAGTACTTC. Its protein product is CASSLVMGHEQYF.

The chain uses TRBV6-2 or TRBV6-3 and TRBJ1-5; D unresolved. Trimming pared 0 bases from V and 6 bases from J, leaving 12 bases between. CDR1 MNHEY and CDR2 SVGEGT come from the germline V gene. The CDR3 loop spans 15 amino acids. The CDR3 DNA sequence: TGTGCCAGCAGTTACTCGATCGGGGAGCCTCAGCCCCAGCATTTT. Its protein product is CASSYSIGEPQPQHF.

The chain employs TRBV20-1 and TRBJ2-7, with D perhaps being TRBD1 or TRBD2 (5 bases each). Trimming cost V 3 bases and J 1 base, with 16 bases left between them. The germline gives CDR1 DFQATT, CDR2 SNEGSKA (reference sequence). The CDR3 has 15 residues. The CDR3 region is CSARDTRKASYEQYF. The CDR3 region has the DNA TGCAGTGCTAGGGACACTAGGAAAGCTTCCTACGAGCAGTACTTC.

This rearrangement joins TRBV3-1 to TRBJ1-6; no clear D. The CDR3 length is 12 residues. Trimming shortened V by 6 bases and J by 4 bases, and 4 bases separated the two germline ends. Germline loops: CDR1 LGHDT, CDR2 YNNKEL (reference sequence). The CDR3 DNA sequence: TGTGCCAGCAGGGAGTATAATTCACCCCTCCACTTT. Translated, it gives CASREYNSPLHF.

V gene TRBV23-1 combines with J gene TRBJ1-2; D is unresolved. TRBV23-1 is filed as an ORF, its function uncertain. Trimming cost V 4 bases and J 7 bases, with 25 bases left between them. The CDR3 is 17 amino acids. The CDR3 nucleotides are TGCGCCAGCAGTCCAGCAAAAAACCTTATCGCCCCTGCTGGCTACACCTTC. Its translation: CASSPAKNLIAPAGYTF.

The chain recombines TRBV30 with TRBJ2-1, with D unresolved. Germline CDR1 GTSNPN, CDR2 SVGIG (reference sequence). V was pared by 0 bases and J by 10 bases, with 16 bases between. The CDR3 contains 14 residues. The CDR3 spells CAWSVTASLGEQFF. DNA for the CDR3: TGTGCCTGGAGTGTAACTGCCTCTCTAGGGGAGCAGTTCTTC. Drawing the rest from reference TRBV30 and TRBJ2-1, the complete variable domain is SQTIHQWPATLVQPVGSPLSLECTVEGTSNPNLYWYRQAAGRGLQLLFYSVGIGQISSEVPQNLSASRPQDRQFILSSKKLLLSDSGFYLCAWSVTASLGEQFFGPGTRLTVL.

The rearrangement links TRBV30 to TRBJ1-2; D may be TRBD1 (5 bases). The CDR3 is 14 amino acids. Trimming shortened V by 5 bases and J by 4 bases, and 17 bases separated the two germline ends. The V gene's germline CDR1 is GTSNPN and CDR2 SVGIG (reference sequence). This CDR3 is CAWALDGGGYGYTF. The CDR3 DNA reads as TGTGCCTGGGCCCTGGACGGGGGAGGCTATGGCTACACCTTC.